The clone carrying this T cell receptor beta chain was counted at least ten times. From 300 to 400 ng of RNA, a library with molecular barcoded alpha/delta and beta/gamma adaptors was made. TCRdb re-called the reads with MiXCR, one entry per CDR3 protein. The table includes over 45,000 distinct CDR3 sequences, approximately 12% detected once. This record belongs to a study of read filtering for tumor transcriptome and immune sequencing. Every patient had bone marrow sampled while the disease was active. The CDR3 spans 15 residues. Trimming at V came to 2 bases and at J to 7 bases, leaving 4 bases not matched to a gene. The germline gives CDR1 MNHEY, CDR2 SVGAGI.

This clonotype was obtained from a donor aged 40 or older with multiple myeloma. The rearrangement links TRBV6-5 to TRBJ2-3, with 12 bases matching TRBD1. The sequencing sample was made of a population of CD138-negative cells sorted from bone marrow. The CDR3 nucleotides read TGTGCCAGCAGTTACGGGACAGGGGGCGCGTATACGCAGTATTTT. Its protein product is CASSYGTGGAYTQYF.